This TCR beta chain was found in a study of cytomegalovirus exposure and HLA in healthy donors. The study, taken as a whole, reports: Through in vitro validation, three CMV-associated chains were shown to be specific for CMV antigens.

Germline V CDR1 and CDR2: SGHNT, YYREEE (reference sequence). The CDR3 length is 15 residues. The V gene lost 4 bases and the J gene lost 4 bases, with 14 bases spanning the gap. The donors were part of the validation cohort of 120 or so subjects. That cohort was separate from the first cohort, which comprised fewer than 800 subjects. The assay was immunoSEQ multiplex PCR, and TCRdb's table has in-frame clones only and misses some. This sample yields around 200,000 clones, of which roughly 80% are seen a single time; approximately 3% belongs to the top ten. Comments on this clone: No antigen is known for it.

The sequence came from a woman under 30 in good health and CMV-seropositive. The rearrangement uses TRBV5-4 and TRBJ2-2; TRBD2 might be the D (7 bases). What was sequenced was PBMCs. The CDR3 reads CASSIGGAVTGELFF. The DNA for the CDR3 is TGTGCCAGCAGCATTGGGGGGGCGGTCACCGGGGAGCTGTTTTTT.